This T cell receptor beta chain stems from a study of T cells in Graves' hyperthyroidism and ophthalmopathy. This CDR3 has 11 amino acids. The germline V gene has CDR1 MNHEY and CDR2 SMNVEV (reference sequence). The V gene lost 3 bases and the J gene lost 14 bases, with 11 bases spanning the gap. Turning to this clonotype: Its antigen is not identified.

Whole-study results and caveats: Patients with ophthalmopathy were separated from those with stable hyperthyroidism by a 13 V-J model.

It was RNA transcripts that yielded the amplified TCR beta CDR3 regions. Researchers ran a first-round RT-PCR on the TCR CDR3 using the HTBI primer set. TCRdb fed the multiplex PCR reads into MiXCR, producing one record per CDR3 protein. This table has some 300,000 distinct CDR3 sequences, approximately 18% appearing once. This chain uses TRBV27 with TRBJ2-4; D not resolved. Sequenced input: blood. The receptor's source is a man in his forties or fifties with Graves' ophthalmopathy. The CDR3 DNA is TGTGCCAGCAGTTTCCAGAATGGGGAGTACTTC. Translated, it gives CASSFQNGEYF.